The T cell receptor beta chain described here comes from a study of T cells after yellow fever vaccination. Whole-study results and caveats: Of the clonotypes, a small share occurred in both CD4 and CD8 compartments. At around 95% for CD4 and just over 85% for CD8, most primary-vaccination clones showed up again after the booster.

The 5'RACE template-switching step produced TCR cDNA and added a universal primer site and UMIs. One entry per CDR3 protein, called by TCRdb with MiXCR from the 5' RACE reads. Here the sample spans approximately 160,000 distinct CDR3 sequences, roughly 8.8% being singletons. At least ten counts were recorded for this clonotype. Antigen specificity is unknown. Sequencing was performed on CD8+ T cells sorted from PBMCs, taken 45 days after the yellow fever booster vaccination. The receptor comes from a man younger than 30 who received the YFV17D yellow fever vaccine.

Written as DNA, the CDR3 is TGTGCCAGCAGTGGCAGCAGGGTTCCCAATGAGCAGTTCTTC. Amino acids: CASSGSRVPNEQFF. The V and J genes are TRBV2 and TRBJ2-1; weak D call: TRBD1 (5 bases). Germline V lookup: CDR1 SNHLY, CDR2 FYNNEI. V was trimmed by 4 bases and J by 6 bases, leaving 13 bases between them. The CDR3 has 14 amino acids.